The next 19 T cell receptor beta chains were all read from a single sample in a study of blood T cell repertoires in COVID-19. Assay: immunoSEQ multiplex PCR; the TCRdb copy retains only in-frame clones and omits some. The table lists around 94,000 clones, around 90% of them singletons. The sample consisted of peripheral blood. These receptors were collected from a woman aged 45-59 years with COVID-19, enrolled during active disease.

The rearrangement links TRBV10-3 to TRBJ1-1; D unresolved. Germline lookup yields CDR1 ENHRY and CDR2 SYGVKD. With 4 bases removed from V and 5 bases from J, the gap between germline ends came to 23 bases. The CDR3 runs to 17 residues. CDR3 DNA: TGTGCCATCAGTGGATCCCTCGGGGTCCAGGATGGAACTGAAGCTTTCTTT. It specifies CAISGSLGVQDGTEAFF.

The chain employs TRBV6-5 and TRBJ1-1; weak D call: TRBD1 (6 bases). CDR3 length: 12 residues. Germline loops: CDR1 MNHEY, CDR2 SVGAGI. Trimming cost V 6 bases and J 5 bases, with 10 bases left between them. The CDR3 nucleotides are TGTGCCAGCAGGGACAGAATGACTGAAGCTTTCTTT. Amino acid sequence: CASRDRMTEAFF.

This clone was seen only once. The V and J genes are TRBV5-1 and TRBJ1-1, with 9 bases identical to TRBD1. Trimming removed 2 bases from V and 2 bases from J; junction bases left unmatched: 4. This CDR3 has 15 residues. Germline CDR1 reads SGHRS; CDR2 reads YFSETQ. The CDR3 nucleotides are TGCGCCAGCAGCTTACAGGGGGCGCGAAACACTGAAGCTTTCTTT. Residues: CASSLQGARNTEAFF.

The V gene is TRBV18, the J gene TRBJ2-3, with 8 nucleotides matching TRBD1. Germline CDR1 is KGHSH and CDR2 is LQKENI. V lost 3 bases, J lost 7 bases, and 6 bases stayed unmatched. This CDR3 is 14 amino acids long. The CDR3 reads CASSPGQGTYTQYF. DNA for the CDR3: TGTGCCAGCTCACCCGGACAGGGAACGTATACGCAGTATTTT.

The chain combines TRBV4-1 with TRBJ2-5; D is unresolved. CDR3 length: 15 residues. The germline V and J ends were trimmed by 1 base and 1 base, with 10 bases remaining between them. Germline lookup yields CDR1 MGHRA and CDR2 YSYEKL. CDR3 amino acids: CASSQGGGSQETQYF. The CDR3 nucleotides are TGCGCCAGCAGCCAAGGCGGTGGTTCCCAAGAGACCCAGTACTTC.

The chain recombines TRBV30 with TRBJ1-4; unclear D gene. The CDR3 has 14 amino acids. Germline V gives CDR1 GTSNPN, CDR2 SVGIG (reference sequence). Trimming stripped 2 bases from V and 2 bases from J, with 9 bases between. The CDR3 nucleotides are TGTGCCTGGAGTAAGAAACAGACTAATGAAAAACTGTTTTTT. Translating gives CAWSKKQTNEKLFF.

In its sample, this clone was seen a few times. The rearrangement joins TRBV3-1 (or the pseudogene TRBV3-2) to TRBJ1-2, with 7 bases identical to TRBD1. The CDR3 extends over 15 amino acids. After removal of 0 bases from V and 3 bases from J, the junction contained 4 bases not matched to a gene. Germline values: CDR1 LGHDT, CDR2 YNNKEL (reference sequence). This CDR3 is CASSQDRDSHYGYTF. CDR3 DNA sequence: TGTGCCAGCAGCCAAGATCGGGACAGTCACTATGGCTACACCTTC.

The V call is TRBV6-5, the J call TRBJ2-7; possible D gene TRBD2, 5 bases. This CDR3 contains 13 residues. V lost 5 bases and J 2 bases, leaving 10 bases between the germline ends. In germline, CDR1 is MNHEY, CDR2 SVGAGI. The CDR3 coding sequence is TGTGCCAGCAGTCACGGGAAACCCTACGAGCAGTACTTC. Amino acids: CASSHGKPYEQYF.

The count of this clone is one. The chain joins TRBV11-2 to TRBJ2-7; D gene ambiguous. The CDR3 runs 11 residues. The V gene lost 5 bases and the J gene lost 1 base, with 3 bases spanning the gap. Germline CDR1 and CDR2: SGHAT and FQNNGV. This chain's CDR3 is CASSVSYEQYF. The DNA for the CDR3 is TGTGCCAGCAGCGTATCCTACGAGCAGTACTTC.

This chain joins TRBV11-2 and TRBJ1-4; tentatively, D is TRBD1 (5 bases). Trimming left V 1 base short and J 5 bases short, with 8 bases between. CDR3 length: 14 amino acids. CDR1 and CDR2 (germline): SGHAT, FQNNGV. CDR3 in amino acids: CASSLGQLNEKLFF. The CDR3 bases are TGTGCCAGCAGCTTAGGACAGCTCAATGAAAAACTGTTTTTT.

V gene TRBV7-6 combines with J gene TRBJ2-2; tentative D call: TRBD1 (5 bases). This CDR3 contains 18 residues. CDR1 and CDR2 (germline): SGHVS, FNYEAQ. The V end was cut by 2 bases, the J end by 1 base, with 17 bases between. The CDR3 nucleotides read TGTGCCAGCAGCTTAAGCCGTACGCGTACAGGGAACACCGGGGAGCTGTTTTTT. This encodes CASSLSRTRTGNTGELFF.

The J gene is TRBJ1-2, the V gene TRBV6-5, with TRBD1 matching over 11 bases. The CDR3 totals 14 residues. J lost 3 bases, V lost 5 bases, and 2 bases had no gene match. CDR1 is MNHEY and CDR2 is SVGAGI in the germline V gene. The CDR3 nucleotides read TGTGCCAGCAGTCGGACAGGGGGCCACTATGGCTACACCTTC. It yields the protein CASSRTGGHYGYTF.

This rearrangement joins TRBV2 to TRBJ1-3; no firm D call. The V gene's germline CDR1 is SNHLY and CDR2 FYNNEI. The CDR3 runs 14 residues. V lost 5 bases and J lost 4, with 12 bases in between. CDR3 sequence: CASSPGKGGNTIYF. CDR3 bases: TGTGCCAGCAGTCCCGGGAAGGGAGGAAACACCATATATTTT.

J is TRBJ2-7 and V is TRBV29-1; D may be TRBD2 (8 bases). From germline, CDR1 is SQVTM and CDR2 ANQGSEA. The V end was cut by 0 bases, the J end by 3 bases, with 24 bases between. The CDR3 runs 18 residues. The CDR3 nucleotides are TGCAGCGTTGAAGATCCCACGGGAGGGAGGGCAGGGGGCTACGAGCAGTACTTC. It codes for CSVEDPTGGRAGGYEQYF.

The CDR3 region is CASSQEGGAKNIQYF. The CDR3 DNA follows: TGTGCCAGCAGCCAAGAGGGAGGAGCCAAAAACATTCAGTACTTC. The J gene is TRBJ2-4, the V gene TRBV4-2, with D maybe TRBD2 (6 bases). From germline, CDR1 is LGHNA and CDR2 YNFKEQ. The V gene lost 0 bases and the J gene lost 0 bases, with 6 bases spanning the gap. The CDR3 has 15 amino acids.

The chain joins TRBV5-1 to TRBJ1-2, with 7 bases lining up with TRBD1. V was pared by 5 bases and J by 8 bases, with 6 bases of the junction left unmatched. CDR3 length: 12 residues. CDR1 SGHRS and CDR2 YFSETQ come from the germline V gene. This CDR3 is CASRGTAEGYTF. The CDR3 coding sequence is TGCGCCAGCAGGGGGACAGCTGAAGGCTACACCTTC.

The chain couples TRBV5-6 to TRBJ2-3; 9 bases agree with TRBD2. CDR3 length: 16 amino acids. Trimming at V came to 4 bases and at J to 2 bases, leaving 8 bases not matched to a gene. Germline CDR1 SGHDT, CDR2 YYEEEE. CDR3 nucleotides: TGTGCCAGCAGCCCGACTAGCGGCACTACCACAGATACGCAGTATTTT. This sequence encodes CASSPTSGTTTDTQYF.

The chain is built from TRBV6-5 and TRBJ1-4, with D hard to call. Germline CDR1 and CDR2: MNHEY and SVGAGI. This CDR3 region has 14 residues. Trimming left V 6 bases short and J 0 bases short, with 8 bases between. The CDR3 region has the DNA TGTGCCAGCAGAAATTATGCAACTAATGAAAAACTGTTTTTT. This translates into CASRNYATNEKLFF.

The chain couples TRBV5-6 to TRBJ1-5, with D perhaps matching TRBD1 (6 bases). The CDR3 length is 15 residues. Trimming removed 2 bases from V and 4 bases from J, with 13 bases in between. Germline V CDR1 and CDR2: SGHDT, YYEEEE. The CDR3 protein is CASSFWTEMNQPQHF. As DNA, the CDR3 is TGTGCCAGCAGCTTCTGGACAGAGATGAATCAGCCCCAGCATTTT.